The 31 T cell receptor beta chains in this list originate from one sample, sequenced in a study of CD8 T cells in ankylosing spondylitis. No antigens are known for them. Each CDR3 protein is one row after TCRdb ran MiXCR on the 5' RACE reads. The table has fewer than 450,000 distinct CDR3 sequences, about 15% seen once. Study-level points and caveats: Within ankylosing spondylitis blood, a TCR beta motif made up of seven or eight highly homologous variants appeared to be characteristic.

Sequencing used blood, either unsorted or a sorted T cell fraction (not recorded which). The receptors derive from a male donor with ankylosing spondylitis.

The genes are TRBV10-3 and TRBJ2-1; TRBD1 matches at 11 bases. Germline CDR1 is ENHRY and CDR2 is SYGVKD. The CDR3 runs 15 residues. Trimming cost V 2 bases and J 6 bases; bases outside gene matches: 3. The CDR3 nucleotides are TGTGCCATCAGTGAGGGACAGGGGGCCTCCAATGAGCAGTTCTTC. As protein: CAISEGQGASNEQFF.

This chain links TRBV4-2 with TRBJ1-2; possibly TRBD1 for D (5 bases). The CDR3 length is 16 residues. Trimming removed 5 bases at V and 4 bases at J, with 20 bases between. Germline CDR1 LGHNA, CDR2 YNFKEQ. The DNA of the CDR3 is TGTGCCAGCAGCAGACAAGGGGATACCAACCCCTATGGCTACACCTTC. It is translated as CASSRQGDTNPYGYTF.

This chain joins TRBV7-2 and TRBJ2-3; a possible D gene is TRBD2 (6 bases). V lost 5 bases to trimming and J lost 14 bases, with 23 bases between them. Looked up from germline, CDR1 is SGHTA and CDR2 is FQGNSA. The length of the CDR3 is 14 residues. The CDR3 reads CASSPEGSPGAPYF. The CDR3 DNA reads as TGTGCCAGCAGCCCGGAGGGATCACCGGGAGCCCCGTATTTT. Full variable domain (missing parts from reference TRBV7-2 and TRBJ2-3): GAGVSQSPSNKVTEKGKDVELRCDPISGHTALYWYRQSLGQGLEFLIYFQGNSAPDKSGLPSDRFSAERTGGSVSTLTIQRTQQEDSAVYLCASSPEGSPGAPYFGPGTRLTVL.

The V call is TRBV4-2, the J call TRBJ2-7; the D is unclear. Trimming cost V 1 base and J 0 bases, with 13 bases left between them. Germline V gives CDR1 LGHNA, CDR2 YNFKEQ. The CDR3 covers 16 residues. In nucleotides, the CDR3 is TGTGCCAGCAGCCAAGCAGGCAATCAACTCTCCTACGAGCAGTACTTC. It specifies CASSQAGNQLSYEQYF.

This clonotype was observed a few times. V is TRBV5-1 and J is TRBJ2-5, with a weak D call TRBD2 (6 bases). Germline loops: CDR1 SGHRS, CDR2 YFSETQ. Trimming shortened V by 4 bases and J by 5 bases, and 15 bases separated the two germline ends. This CDR3 spans 14 amino acids. The CDR3 region has the DNA TGCGCCAGCAGCACGGGACTCATCAAGGAGACCCAGTACTTC. Residues: CASSTGLIKETQYF.

This clonotype appeared many times. The rearrangement joins TRBV7-9 to TRBJ1-4; D gene uncertain. Germline V gene data show CDR1 as SEHNR and CDR2 as FQNEAQ (reference sequence). V gave up 6 bases and J gave up 8 bases, with 16 bases separating them. This CDR3 comprises 14 residues. CDR3: CASRKAGSGEKLFF. Here the CDR3 DNA reads TGTGCCAGCAGGAAAGCCGGGTCTGGAGAAAAACTGTTTTTT.

This clonotype was seen a few times. The chain carries TRBV7-3 and TRBJ2-1; 7 positions match TRBD2. With 5 bases clipped from V and 9 bases from J, the junction kept 7 bases outside the gene matches. The length of the CDR3 is 13 residues. Germline CDR1 is SGHTA and CDR2 is FQGTGA. The CDR3 region has the DNA TGTGCCAGCAGCGAGGGTCGGGGGGTTGAGCAGTTCTTC. This sequence encodes CASSEGRGVEQFF.

This clonotype was seen a few times. The V gene is TRBV7-2, the J gene TRBJ2-2, with 8 bases aligning to TRBD1. The germline V gene encodes CDR1 SGHTA and CDR2 FQGNSA. This CDR3 has 15 residues. V shed 8 bases, J shed 5 bases, and the junction held 10 bases outside the gene matches. This CDR3 is CASETGGKGTGELFF. CDR3 DNA: TGTGCCAGCGAAACAGGGGGGAAGGGTACCGGGGAGCTGTTTTTT.

Many counts were recorded for this clonotype. The gene calls are TRBV29-1 and TRBJ2-2, with D possibly TRBD1 on 8 matching bases. Deletions cut 7 bases from V and 6 bases from J, with 18 bases between. The length of the CDR3 is 14 residues. Germline V CDR1 and CDR2: SQVTM, ANQGSEA. This chain's CDR3 is CSAEGGTGPGELFF. CDR3 bases: TGCAGCGCTGAGGGGGGGACAGGACCCGGGGAGCTGTTTTTT.

The chain uses TRBV6-1 and TRBJ1-4, with 11 bases lining up with TRBD1. The CDR3 sequence is 17 residues long. The germline V gene has CDR1 MNHNS and CDR2 SASEGT. Germline trimming cut 6 bases from V and 4 bases from J; bases unmatched to any gene: 10. This CDR3 is CASRRGQGAGDNEKLFF. The CDR3 DNA reads as TGTGCCAGCAGAAGAGGACAGGGGGCCGGAGATAATGAAAAACTGTTTTTT.

The chain recombines TRBV4-2 with TRBJ2-3, with a tentative D call TRBD2 (5 bases). Trimming shortened V by 2 bases and J by 0 bases, and 12 bases separated the two germline ends. The CDR3 sequence is 16 residues long. Germline loops: CDR1 LGHNA, CDR2 YNFKEQ. The CDR3 nucleotides read TGTGCCAGCAGCCAACTCCTAGCTGCTAGCACAGATACGCAGTATTTT. Encoded protein: CASSQLLAASTDTQYF.

This clonotype came up a few times. The J gene is TRBJ1-1, the V gene TRBV5-5; D is undetermined. Germline V lookup: CDR1 SGHKS, CDR2 YYEKEE (reference sequence). V dropped 1 base and J dropped 4 bases, with 11 bases sitting between them. The CDR3 totals 14 residues. Here the CDR3 DNA reads TGTGCCAGCAGCTTGTCTCTCAAGGGCACTGAAGCTTTCTTT. Amino acids: CASSLSLKGTEAFF. Full variable domain (missing parts from reference TRBV5-5 and TRBJ1-1): DAGVTQSPTHLIKTRGQQVTLRCSPISGHKSVSWYQQVLGQGPQFIFQYYEKEERGRGNFPDRFSARQFPNYSSELNVNALLLGDSALYLCASSLSLKGTEAFFGQGTRLTVV.

This clonotype was picked up a small number of times. The rearrangement uses TRBV3-1 and TRBJ2-5, with 9 bases lining up with TRBD2. CDR1 and CDR2 (germline): LGHDT, YNNKEL (reference sequence). The CDR3 runs 16 residues. V shed 3 bases, J shed 4 bases, and the junction held 9 bases outside the gene matches. CDR3 sequence (DNA): TGTGCCAGCAGCCATACGGCGGGAGGGTTGGTAGAGACCCAGTACTTC. It encodes CASSHTAGGLVETQYF.

This rearrangement joins TRBV24-1 to TRBJ1-5; TRBD1 aligns across 7 bases. This CDR3 has 15 residues. Germline assignment: CDR1 KGHDR and CDR2 SFDVKD. V lost 7 bases and J lost 2; bases outside the gene matches: 7. This CDR3 reads CATRGHTGGNQPQHF. The DNA of the CDR3 is TGTGCCACCAGAGGTCACACAGGGGGCAATCAGCCCCAGCATTTT.

The V gene is TRBV5-1, the J gene TRBJ2-2; D remains ambiguous. Germline V gene lookup returns CDR1 SGHRS and CDR2 YFSETQ. CDR3 length equals 14 residues. The germline V and J ends were trimmed by 5 bases and 1 base, with 9 bases remaining between them. The CDR3 here is CASRVILNTGELFF. CDR3 DNA: TGCGCCAGCAGGGTTATACTGAACACCGGGGAGCTGTTTTTT.

This clonotype turned up a few times. This rearrangement joins TRBV5-1 to TRBJ1-2; D is uncertain. The V end lost 0 bases, the J end lost 4 bases, and 13 bases lay between the germline ends. This CDR3 comprises 15 residues. The germline CDR1 and CDR2 sequences are SGHRS and YFSETQ. CDR3 loop: CASSLVVGSVYGYTF. The CDR3 coding sequence is TGCGCCAGCAGCTTGGTGGTGGGGAGTGTCTATGGCTACACCTTC.

This clonotype was detected a few times. J is TRBJ2-5 and V is TRBV6-2 or TRBV6-3, with D unresolved. CDR3 length: 14 amino acids. Trimming removed 6 bases from V and 5 bases from J, with 16 bases in between. Germline V lookup: CDR1 MNHEY, CDR2 SVGEGT. Written as DNA, the CDR3 is TGTGCCAGCAGCCAGATGCTCCTTCGGGAGACCCAGTACTTC. Translating gives CASSQMLLRETQYF.

This clonotype was observed a few times. The J gene is TRBJ1-2, the V gene TRBV4-1, with D possibly TRBD1 on 6 matching bases. The CDR3 sequence is 16 residues long. Germline lookup yields CDR1 MGHRA and CDR2 YSYEKL. V was clipped by 0 bases and J by 4 bases, with 15 bases between them. CDR3 residues: CASSQEWDNDFYGYTF. DNA for the CDR3: TGCGCCAGCAGCCAAGAGTGGGACAATGATTTCTATGGCTACACCTTC.

The table lists this clonotype with a few counts. V usage is TRBV7-3 and J usage is TRBJ2-6; TRBD2 matches at 8 bases. This CDR3 is built from 18 residues. Germline CDR1 reads SGHTA; CDR2 reads FQGTGA. Germline trimming cut 5 bases from V and 0 bases from J; bases unmatched to any gene: 9. The CDR3 region is CASSMTSAFSSGANVLTF. Here the CDR3 DNA reads TGTGCCAGCAGCATGACTAGCGCCTTCAGCTCTGGGGCCAACGTCCTGACTTTC.

The chain carries TRBV9 and TRBJ2-7, with D hard to call. Germline CDR1 is SGDLS and CDR2 is YYNGEE. The CDR3 sequence is 15 residues long. Between the trimmed V and J ends, which lost 4 bases and 0 bases, there was a span of 14 bases. The CDR3: CASSFDSLPSYEQYF. CDR3 DNA sequence: TGTGCCAGCAGCTTCGATTCCTTACCCTCCTACGAGCAGTACTTC.

This clonotype showed up just a few times. DNA for the CDR3: TGTGCCAGCAGTCCCGGTGGAGGGGGAGGCTATGGCTACACCTTC. Its translation: CASSPGGGGGYGYTF. This chain joins TRBV28 and TRBJ1-2; possibly TRBD1 for D (6 bases). CDR1 is MDHEN and CDR2 is SYDVKM in the germline V gene. V lost 5 bases and J 4 bases, leaving 17 bases between the germline ends. CDR3 length equals 15 residues.

J is TRBJ2-3 and V is TRBV6-1; D might be TRBD2 (5 bases). V lost 7 bases and J lost 2, with 19 bases in between. This CDR3 comprises 16 residues. In germline, CDR1 is MNHNS, CDR2 SASEGT. DNA for the CDR3: TGTGCCAGCAACCGAACCCCGAGGGCCCACACAGATACGCAGTATTTT. Its protein product is CASNRTPRAHTDTQYF.

This clonotype was counted between two and nine times. The chain recombines TRBV3-1 with TRBJ1-2; 9 bases are a match to TRBD1. The germline CDR1 and CDR2 sequences are LGHDT and YNNKEL (reference sequence). This CDR3 region has 19 residues. Trimming cost V 1 base and J 5 bases; bases outside gene matches: 17. CDR3 amino acids: CASSQGGRTGTGPIYGYTF. CDR3 bases: TGTGCCAGCAGCCAAGGGGGGAGAACCGGGACAGGGCCGATATATGGCTACACCTTC.

The V and J genes are TRBV23-1 and TRBJ2-7; 16 nucleotides agree with TRBD2. TRBV23-1 is filed as an ORF, its function uncertain. Trimming at V came to 4 bases and at J to 0 bases, leaving 9 bases not matched to a gene. The CDR3 extends over 19 amino acids. CDR3 protein: CASSRSNGTSGGVSYEQYF. CDR3 DNA: TGCGCCAGCAGTCGTTCGAATGGGACTAGCGGGGGGGTCTCCTACGAGCAGTACTTC.

This clonotype has a handful of counts. This sequence joins TRBV11-2 and TRBJ2-7, with TRBD1 matching 8 bases. V shed 5 bases and J 3 bases; nucleotides not matched to a gene: 18. This CDR3 comprises 18 residues. Germline V gene data show CDR1 as SGHAT and CDR2 as FQNNGV. CDR3 nucleotide sequence: TGTGCCAGCAGCGGACGGGGACAGGAGCCTACTAGCAGCTACGAGCAGTACTTC. Its protein is CASSGRGQEPTSSYEQYF. The whole variable domain, remainder taken from reference TRBV11-2 and TRBJ2-7, is EAGVAQSPRYKIIEKRQSVAFWCNPISGHATLYWYQQILGQGPKLLIQFQNNGVVDDSQLPKDRFSAERLKGVDSTLKIQPAKLEDSAVYLCASSGRGQEPTSSYEQYFGPGTRLTVT.

The genes are TRBV7-2 and TRBJ2-1; D may be TRBD1 (6 bases). The germline CDR1 and CDR2 sequences are SGHTA and FQGNSA. The CDR3 loop spans 14 amino acids. V lost 3 bases to trimming and J lost 6 bases, with 12 bases between them. Here the CDR3 reads CASSLTTGSNEQFF. CDR3 nucleotide sequence: TGTGCCAGCAGCTTGACAACAGGGAGCAATGAGCAGTTCTTC. Together with reference TRBV7-2 and TRBJ2-1, the CDR3 gives the full variable domain: GAGVSQSPSNKVTEKGKDVELRCDPISGHTALYWYRQSLGQGLEFLIYFQGNSAPDKSGLPSDRFSAERTGGSVSTLTIQRTQQEDSAVYLCASSLTTGSNEQFFGPGTRLTVL.

The sample holds a few counts of this clonotype. The rearrangement uses TRBV6-1 and TRBJ2-5; possible D gene TRBD1, 6 bases. The germline V gene has CDR1 MNHNS and CDR2 SASEGT. V gave up 6 bases and J gave up 1 base, with 15 bases separating them. This CDR3 comprises 15 residues. The CDR3 is CASRLDRLLQETQYF. The CDR3, as DNA: TGTGCCAGCAGACTAGACAGGCTCCTCCAAGAGACCCAGTACTTC.

This clonotype has more than one count but fewer than ten. The genes are TRBV12-3 or TRBV12-4 and TRBJ1-5; D is unresolved. Trimming removed 2 bases from V and 0 bases from J, with 17 bases in between. The CDR3 consists of 18 residues. DNA of the CDR3: TGTGCCAGCAGTTTATTATTGGTGCCTCCGAATAGCAATCAGCCCCAGCATTTT. Its translation is CASSLLLVPPNSNQPQHF.

This clonotype was found many times. The rearrangement uses TRBV12-3 or TRBV12-4 and TRBJ2-5, with TRBD1 identical over 7 bases. This CDR3 spans 14 amino acids. Trimming at V came to 5 bases and at J to 1 base, leaving 4 bases not matched to a gene. CDR3 DNA: TGTGCCAGCAGTCCCGACAGGGTCCAAGAGACCCAGTACTTC. It codes for CASSPDRVQETQYF.

The chain recombines TRBV5-1 with TRBJ1-4; D may be TRBD1 (5 bases). There are 16 residues in the CDR3. The V and J ends lost 3 bases and 3 bases respectively, with 15 bases between them. The V gene's germline CDR1 is SGHRS and CDR2 YFSETQ. Here the CDR3 DNA reads TGCGCCAGCAGCTACGGGGGTTCGGGGGCTAATGAAAAACTGTTTTTT. Its protein is CASSYGGSGANEKLFF.

This clonotype showed up many times. V is TRBV5-1 and J is TRBJ2-2; the D gene is possibly TRBD2 (6 bases). V lost 0 bases and J 6 bases, leaving 9 bases between the germline ends. Per the germline V gene, CDR1 is SGHRS and CDR2 is YFSETQ. This CDR3 has 14 residues. The CDR3 DNA follows: TGCGCCAGCAGCTTGGTACTAGCTCCCGGGGAGCTGTTTTTT. This translates into CASSLVLAPGELFF.